This TCR beta chain emerged from a study of T cell responses to AZD1222 COVID-19 vaccine. Study outcomes and limitations: Repertoire collection took place solely once the T cell response had peaked. Among spike-specific TCRs, nearly half reportedly target unmutated variant regions. Only 5 or 6 AZD1222 recipients were seropositive at baseline.

Germline CDR1 SGHTA, CDR2 FQGNSA. V lost 1 base and J lost 4, with 7 bases in between. The CDR3 totals 13 residues. With respect to this clone: The antigen is unknown.

Here immunoSEQ multiplex PCR was the method, and the copy in TCRdb shows in-frame clones only, minus some. The table has 150,000 to 200,000 clones, around 88% seen once. Pooling was applied to second doses at about 4 or about 12 weeks. The chain joins TRBV7-2 to TRBJ1-2; D ambiguous. This sequence originates from an adult who received the AZD1222 COVID-19 vaccine. This specimen was peripheral blood, taken 28 days after the second AZD1222 dose. CDR3 sequence (DNA): TGTGCCAGCAGCTTAGATTCCAGCTATGGCTACACCTTC. It is translated as CASSLDSSYGYTF.